This TCR beta chain originates from a study of blood T cell repertoires in COVID-19. Looking at the study overall: There were acute and convalescent COVID-19 samples, and they came from the United States, Italy and Spain. PBMCs, B-cell-depleted T cells, or T cells provided the cDNA or gDNA that made up the material.

As handled by the study authors: Nucleated cell counts were estimated from reference gene primer amplification. The assay was immunoSEQ multiplex PCR, and TCRdb's table has in-frame clones only and misses some. V, J and clone size are those of that table, while D and trimming were read from the DNA. Among hundreds of thousands of clones listed, 86% were seen once. Losses at the gene ends were 4 bases for V and 8 bases for J; bases not matched to a gene: 16. This CDR3 region has 16 residues. Germline assignment: CDR1 SGHRS and CDR2 YFSETQ. V is TRBV5-1 and J is TRBJ1-2; 8 bases are shared with TRBD1. Sequencing input: peripheral blood. This TCR came from a woman aged 30 to 39 with active or convalescent COVID-19. The CDR3 region is CASSPQGEQRLSGYTF. DNA of the CDR3: TGCGCCAGCAGCCCACAGGGGGAACAGCGTCTATCCGGCTACACCTTC.